This T cell receptor beta chain was identified in a study of cytomegalovirus exposure and HLA in healthy donors. Use of 60 Vbeta and 13 Jbeta primers characterized the PCR. Original methodology: Later work found tens of millions of unique TCR beta chains, with about 10 million shared. The method was immunoSEQ multiplex PCR; TCRdb's version includes in-frame clones alone and lacks a portion of them. V and J calls and clone size are given by that table; D and trimming were obtained from the DNA. The sample lists about 180,000 clones, around 80% occurring once. General study results and limits: Common viral pathogens (according to a later analysis) appeared linked to several of the most significant clusters. In a later analysis, productive TCRs from donors in an Asian-associated ancestry cluster reportedly carried fewer N-insertions than the cohort mean. It was taken for granted in presence/absence analyses that sequencing depth across donors was roughly uniform.

Comment on this clone: Its antigen is not known.

The source material was PBMCs. This TCR was sampled from a woman in her thirties or forties in good health and CMV-seronegative.

CDR3 sequence reads: CASSKTSNFGRDTGELFF. CDR3 nucleotides: TGTGCCAGCAGTAAGACTAGTAATTTCGGTCGTGACACCGGGGAGCTGTTTTTT. V is TRBV27 and J is TRBJ2-2, with a weak D call TRBD2 (6 bases). Trimming left V 5 bases short and J 3 bases short, with 22 bases between. Germline values: CDR1 MNHEY, CDR2 SMNVEV (reference sequence). The CDR3 totals 18 residues.